Below, 29 T cell receptor beta chains from the same sample are listed, as sequenced in a study of OX40 agonist ivuxolimab in advanced cancers. The data were produced by immunoSEQ multiplex PCR, yet TCRdb's version contains in-frame clones alone and is incomplete. The table lists approximately 90,000 clones, more than 80% of them singletons. This specimen consisted of CD4+ or CD8+ T cells sorted from blood, obtained in a trial of the OX40 agonist ivuxolimab. The receptors were sampled from an adult with an advanced solid tumor such as melanoma, head and neck, liver or kidney cancer.

This chain connects TRBV28 to TRBJ2-2, with TRBD1 matching 9 bases. Losses at the gene ends were 7 bases for V and 2 bases for J; bases not matched to a gene: 5. The CDR3 is 15 residues long. Per the germline V gene, CDR1 is MDHEN and CDR2 is SYDVKM. Here the CDR3 reads CASTRQGVNTGELFF. The CDR3 nucleotides read TGTGCCAGCACTCGACAGGGGGTCAACACCGGGGAGCTGTTTTTT.

V usage is TRBV2 and J usage is TRBJ2-1; 10 bases map to TRBD2. V dropped 8 bases and J dropped 8; count of bases not matched to a gene: 6. CDR3 size: 13 residues. The V gene's germline CDR1 is SNHLY and CDR2 FYNNEI. CDR3 protein: CASVLAGAHEQFF. As DNA, the CDR3 is TGTGCCAGCGTCCTAGCGGGAGCCCATGAGCAGTTCTTC.

V and J are TRBV6-7 and TRBJ2-7, with 9 bases aligning to TRBD1. Being an ORF, TRBV6-7 has a function that is uncertain. V gave up 6 bases and J gave up 3 bases; unmatched junction bases: 9. The CDR3 is 15 residues long. Here the CDR3 reads CASRPGQGVVYEQYF. The CDR3 nucleotides read TGTGCCAGCAGGCCGGGACAGGGAGTGGTCTACGAGCAGTACTTC.

The chain is built from TRBV30 and TRBJ1-5, with D unresolved. Per germline, CDR1 GTSNPN and CDR2 SVGIG (reference sequence). V lost 5 bases to trimming and J lost 0 bases, with 8 bases between them. CDR3 length: 13 amino acids. The CDR3 DNA follows: TGTGCCTGGTCAACAGTTAGCAATCAGCCCCAGCATTTT. Translating gives CAWSTVSNQPQHF.

The J gene is TRBJ2-2, the V gene TRBV10-1; 7 positions match TRBD1. The CDR3 contains 15 residues. Unmatched junction bases numbered 4, after V lost 5 bases and J lost 1 base. In germline, CDR1 is WNHNN, CDR2 SYGVQD (reference sequence). CDR3 nucleotide sequence: TGCGCCAGCAGTCCACGGACAGGGAACACCGGGGAGCTGTTTTTT. This encodes CASSPRTGNTGELFF.

The gene calls are TRBV11-3 and TRBJ1-4, with TRBD1 matching 8 bases. The CDR3 runs 14 residues. CDR1 is SGHNT, CDR2 YENEEA, per germline. V dropped 5 bases and J dropped 8; count of bases not matched to a gene: 7. CDR3 amino acids: CASSPRGRREKLFF. The CDR3 DNA is TGTGCCAGCAGCCCCAGGGGGCGCCGGGAAAAACTGTTTTTT.

This clone was detected only once. V gene TRBV5-6 combines with J gene TRBJ2-5; D is perhaps TRBD1 (5 bases). From germline, CDR1 is SGHDT and CDR2 YYEEEE. The V end was cut by 1 base, the J end by 4 bases, with 8 bases between. The CDR3 extends over 13 amino acids. This CDR3 reads CASSLRRGETQYF. CDR3 coding DNA: TGTGCCAGCAGCTTGAGAAGGGGAGAGACCCAGTACTTC.

The rearrangement uses TRBV14 and TRBJ2-7; 8 bases fit TRBD1. V shed 0 bases and J 5 bases; nucleotides not matched to a gene: 12. Germline CDR1 reads SGHDN; CDR2 reads FVKESK. The CDR3 consists of 17 residues. The CDR3 DNA reads TGTGCCAGCAGCCAAGACGAACCGGGACAGGCATTCGACGAGCAGTACTTC. It encodes CASSQDEPGQAFDEQYF. Full variable domain (missing parts from reference TRBV14 and TRBJ2-7): EAGVTQFPSHSVIEKGQTVTLRCDPISGHDNLYWYRRVMGKEIKFLLHFVKESKQDESGMPNNRFLAERTGGTYSTLKVQPAELEDSGVYFCASSQDEPGQAFDEQYFGPGTRLTVT.

The chain recombines TRBV30 with TRBJ2-7; 9 bases match TRBD2. The CDR3 runs to 14 residues. The V gene end was trimmed by 4 bases and the J gene end by 2 bases; junction bases not matched to a gene: 6. Germline-derived CDR1 and CDR2 are GTSNPN and SVGIG (reference sequence). The CDR3 DNA is TGTGCCTGGAATCTAGCGGGATCCACCTACGAGCAGTACTTC. Translating gives CAWNLAGSTYEQYF. Variable domain in full (rest from reference TRBV30 and TRBJ2-7): SQTIHQWPATLVQPVGSPLSLECTVEGTSNPNLYWYRQAAGRGLQLLFYSVGIGQISSEVPQNLSASRPQDRQFILSSKKLLLSDSGFYLCAWNLAGSTYEQYFGPGTRLTVT.

This chain joins TRBV10-2 and TRBJ1-2; D is unresolved. CDR1 is WSHSY, CDR2 SAAADI, per germline. Trimming pared 3 bases from V and 8 bases from J, leaving 13 bases between. The CDR3 is 13 amino acids. CDR3 in amino acids: CASSEGGLRGYTF. CDR3 coding DNA: TGCGCCAGCAGTGAAGGAGGCCTACGGGGCTACACCTTC.

This chain links TRBV27 with TRBJ1-5; no firm D call. The germline gives CDR1 MNHEY, CDR2 SMNVEV (reference sequence). This CDR3 spans 16 amino acids. Deletions cut 2 bases from V and 5 bases from J, with 16 bases between. The CDR3 loop is CASSLVGKGVYQPQHF. In nucleotides, the CDR3 is TGTGCCAGCAGTTTAGTCGGGAAGGGCGTTTATCAGCCCCAGCATTTT.

The V and J genes are TRBV7-6 and TRBJ2-5; tentatively, D is TRBD1 (7 bases). Germline CDR1 SGHVS, CDR2 FNYEAQ. This CDR3 has 15 amino acids. Trimming removed 2 bases at V and 9 bases at J, with 19 bases between. CDR3 in DNA: TGTGCCAGCAGCTTAAACATACAGGGGCCGGGGGCCCAGTACTTC. Translating gives CASSLNIQGPGAQYF.

The chain carries TRBV7-8 and TRBJ2-4; D uncertain. Trimming pared 3 bases from V and 6 bases from J, leaving 27 bases between. Germline assignment: CDR1 SGHVS and CDR2 FQNEAQ. The CDR3 has 19 residues. CDR3 DNA sequence: TGTGCCAGCAGCTTGGCGGTATCGTATTATTCTGGTTCAGGAAACATTCAGTACTTC. Protein: CASSLAVSYYSGSGNIQYF. The complete variable domain, with remaining parts taken from reference TRBV7-8 and TRBJ2-4, reads GAGVSQSPRYKVAKRGQDVALRCDPISGHVSLFWYQQALGQGPEFLTYFQNEAQLDKSGLPSDRFFAERPEGSVSTLKIQRTQQEDSAVYLCASSLAVSYYSGSGNIQYFGAGTRLSVL.

CDR3 DNA: TGTGCCAGCTCGATTAGAGAGTGGGGCCTCGGCTACACCTTC. Translated: CASSIREWGLGYTF. V usage is TRBV6-5 and J usage is TRBJ1-2, with D maybe TRBD1 (5 bases). Germline values: CDR1 MNHEY, CDR2 SVGAGI. The CDR3 loop spans 14 amino acids. Trimming left V 8 bases short and J 8 bases short, with 21 bases between.

Here the CDR3 DNA reads TGCAGCGTCCAGCACTCCTACGAGCAGTACTTC. Protein sequence: CSVQHSYEQYF. The rearrangement links TRBV29-1 to TRBJ2-7, with D uncertain. V was pared by 6 bases and J by 0 bases, with 6 bases between. The germline V gene encodes CDR1 SQVTM and CDR2 ANQGSEA. This CDR3 contains 11 residues.

The J gene is TRBJ2-7, the V gene TRBV19; 9 bases match TRBD1. V lost 9 bases and J lost 4; bases outside the gene matches: 13. The CDR3 runs 15 residues. CDR1 and CDR2 (germline): LNHDA, SQIVND (reference sequence). The CDR3 loop is CASSGSGTGIYEQYF. The DNA of the CDR3 is TGTGCCAGCAGTGGATCCGGGACAGGGATATACGAGCAGTACTTC.

The CDR3 is CASSLLQPLGELFF. For the CDR3, the DNA is TGTGCCAGCAGTTTATTACAGCCTTTGGGGGAGCTGTTTTTT. This chain joins TRBV27 and TRBJ2-2; D remains unclear. V was pared by 1 base and J by 8 bases, with 11 bases between. The CDR3 runs to 14 residues. CDR1 and CDR2 from the germline V gene are MNHEY and SMNVEV (reference sequence).

The rearrangement links TRBV29-1 to TRBJ2-7, with 12 bases fitting TRBD2. Trimming removed 6 bases from V and 5 bases from J; junction bases left unmatched: 20. Germline lookup yields CDR1 SQVTM and CDR2 ANQGSEA. There are 18 residues in the CDR3. The CDR3 here is CSVLQPSGRARRTNEQYF. In nucleotides, the CDR3 is TGCAGCGTATTACAGCCTAGCGGGAGGGCCAGACGGACAAACGAGCAGTACTTC.

The gene calls are TRBV5-1 and TRBJ2-3; TRBD2 matches at 8 bases. Trimming at V came to 5 bases and at J to 4 bases, leaving 6 bases not matched to a gene. This CDR3 spans 14 amino acids. CDR1 and CDR2 (germline): SGHRS, YFSETQ. The CDR3 bases are TGCGCCAGCAGTCCCGGACTAGCCGCAGATACGCAGTATTTT. It specifies CASSPGLAADTQYF.

This chain links TRBV6-5 with TRBJ2-2; D is ambiguous. Germline CDR1 is MNHEY and CDR2 is SVGAGI. Trimming cost V 5 bases and J 4 bases, with 2 bases left between them. This CDR3 comprises 11 residues. The CDR3 DNA reads as TGTGCCAGCAGTACCACCGGGGAGCTGTTTTTT. The encoded protein is CASSTTGELFF.

The V and J genes are TRBV9 and TRBJ2-1, with 10 nucleotides matching TRBD2. CDR3 size: 20 residues. With V trimmed by 4 bases and J by 4 bases, 20 bases remained unmatched. CDR1 is SGDLS and CDR2 is YYNGEE in the germline V gene. CDR3 bases: TGTGCCAGCAGCCCTGGGTACTGGTCGGCTAGCGGGAGTCAGTACAATGAGCAGTTCTTC. It translates to CASSPGYWSASGSQYNEQFF.

The chain uses TRBV5-1 and TRBJ1-1; D remains ambiguous. V gave up 5 bases and J gave up 1 base, with 9 bases separating them. The CDR3 has 13 residues. Per the germline V gene, CDR1 is SGHRS and CDR2 is YFSETQ. CDR3: CASSMWRNTEAFF. In nucleotides, the CDR3 is TGCGCCAGCAGTATGTGGAGGAACACTGAAGCTTTCTTT.

The table lists this clone with a count of one. The genes are TRBV18 and TRBJ2-1; possible D gene TRBD1, 6 bases. Germline assignment: CDR1 KGHSH and CDR2 LQKENI. CDR3 length equals 15 residues. V gave up 6 bases and J gave up 2 bases, with 14 bases separating them. This chain's CDR3 is CASSSQGPAYNEQFF. The CDR3 coding sequence is TGTGCCAGCTCCTCCCAGGGGCCGGCCTACAATGAGCAGTTCTTC.

The chain is built from TRBV7-9 and TRBJ1-5; tentative D call: TRBD1 (6 bases). Trimming shortened V by 1 base and J by 7 bases, and 17 bases separated the two germline ends. The CDR3 has 16 amino acids. CDR1 SEHNR and CDR2 FQNEAQ come from the germline V gene (reference sequence). The DNA of the CDR3 is TGTGCCAGCAGCTTAGGGGCAGGGGAGTGGGCCCAGCCCCAGCATTTT. This sequence encodes CASSLGAGEWAQPQHF.

This sequence joins TRBV7-8 and TRBJ1-2, with TRBD1 matching 10 bases. The germline CDR1 and CDR2 sequences are SGHVS and FQNEAQ. The CDR3 runs 18 residues. Unmatched junction bases numbered 12, after V lost 1 base and J lost 4 bases. The CDR3 DNA sequence: TGTGCCAGCAGCTTAGGGGGACAGGGGACCTCTAACACCTATGGCTACACCTTC. Protein product: CASSLGGQGTSNTYGYTF. Variable domain in full (rest from reference TRBV7-8 and TRBJ1-2): GAGVSQSPRYKVAKRGQDVALRCDPISGHVSLFWYQQALGQGPEFLTYFQNEAQLDKSGLPSDRFFAERPEGSVSTLKIQRTQQEDSAVYLCASSLGGQGTSNTYGYTFGSGTRLTVV.

This clone was observed a handful of times. The chain recombines TRBV7-2 with TRBJ1-1; D is unclear. CDR1 is SGHTA, CDR2 FQGNSA, per germline. V dropped 3 bases and J dropped 7 bases, with 6 bases sitting between them. The CDR3 contains 11 residues. CDR3 sequence (DNA): TGTGCCAGCAGCTTCTACTATGAAGCTTTCTTT. The encoded protein is CASSFYYEAFF.

The chain has TRBV11-3 and TRBJ2-1; possibly TRBD1 or TRBD2 for D (6 bases each). The CDR3 totals 16 residues. V lost 4 bases to trimming and J lost 1 base, with 14 bases between them. Germline V gives CDR1 SGHNT, CDR2 YENEEA. The CDR3 bases are TGTGCCAGCAGCTCCACGGGGGCTAATTCCTACAATGAGCAGTTCTTC. This codes for CASSSTGANSYNEQFF.

This clone was counted a single time. J is TRBJ2-7 and V is TRBV19; the D gene is possibly TRBD2 (6 bases). The CDR3 spans 13 residues. Germline assignment: CDR1 LNHDA and CDR2 SQIVND (reference sequence). With 4 bases removed from V and 3 bases from J, the gap between germline ends came to 10 bases. CDR3 region: CASSTGLGYEQYF. In DNA, the CDR3 is TGTGCCAGTAGTACGGGACTGGGCTACGAGCAGTACTTC.

V usage is TRBV4-1 and J usage is TRBJ2-3, with a tentative D call TRBD1 (6 bases). This CDR3 comprises 14 residues. V dropped 1 base and J dropped 3 bases, with 8 bases sitting between them. The germline V gene encodes CDR1 MGHRA and CDR2 YSYEKL. The CDR3 is CASSQVQGTDTQYF. The CDR3 bases are TGCGCCAGCAGCCAAGTCCAGGGGACAGATACGCAGTATTTT.